This T cell receptor beta chain stems from a study of lymphopenia after photon versus proton radiotherapy (dated by TCRdb to 2018 to 2020). Broadly, across the study: The study compared the immunological effects of photon versus proton radiation therapy in patients with gastrointestinal tumors who developed high-grade lymphopenia. The goal of the study was to characterize the differences between the two radiation modalities in how they affect the immune system. The cohort included roughly 18 patients with gastrointestinal tumors who developed lymphopenia after receiving either photon or proton therapy.

V lost 1 base and J lost 1 base; the stretch between them is 10 bases long. Via the germline V gene (reference sequence), CDR1 is MNHEY and CDR2 SMNVEV. The CDR3 holds 15 amino acids from the cysteine to the phenylalanine. Only CDR3 DNA remains: 45 bases, in frame from the first base. The research as a whole found: The survival association was assessed only in patients who died, and better survival with proton therapy was presented by the authors as a possibility rather than a demonstrated result. Relative stability during treatment was observed in proton-treated patients, whereas loss of naive T cells and TCR diversity and gain of effector/memory populations were observed in photon-treated patients. Across the cohort, a larger post-nadir drop in TCR diversity was inversely correlated with overall survival time among patients who died. After the lymphocyte count nadir, oligoclonal expansion, especially of CD8+ Temra cells, was observed in photon-treated repertoires, and the drop in diversity was driven by this expansion.

Turning to this clone: Its antigen remains unidentified. Base qualities are not provided; no much larger clone lies one nucleotide away.

Library method: the immunoSEQ multiplex PCR assay. T cell repertoires were profiled with deep sequencing of rearranged TCR beta loci together with multiparametric flow cytometry. TCRdb carries this immuneACCESS record with in-frame sequences only. Its versions omit some clonotypes, under half of them owing to an unresolved V gene in the studies checked, with the rest unexplained. The sample has 65,000 to 75,000 clones on record, about nine tenths of them singletons. Less than 14% of the sample is taken by the ten largest. The chain is assembled from TRBV27 and TRBJ1-1; TRBD1 is a possible D gene, resting on 6 matching bases. The receptor was derived from a man older than 75 with esophageal cancer. Specimen: peripheral blood, collected from a patient treated with proton-based radiotherapy. The CDR3 region reads CASSLWKGGNTEAFF. The DNA reads as follows: TGTGCCAGCAGTTTATGGAAGGGGGGGAACACTGAAGCTTTCTTT.